This TCR beta chain was captured by sequencing in a study of beta chain features in type 1 diabetes. Study context: Analysis included 95 million to 140 million sorted cells drawn from all samples.

Germline values: CDR1 SGHTA, CDR2 FQGNSA. The CDR3 is 17 amino acids. J gave up 0 bases and V 5 bases, and 12 bases lay outside the gene matches. As every portion of the isolated RNA was reverse transcribed, the sequencing read expressed TCRB transcripts. Assay: immunoSEQ multiplex PCR; the TCRdb copy retains only in-frame clones and omits some. Of hundreds of thousands of clones in the sample, approximately 31% were seen once. The source of this sequence is a man between 18 and 29 years old in good health. The chain has TRBV7-2 and TRBJ2-5; 7 bases fit TRBD2. Sequencing input: naive CD4+ T cells from blood. The CDR3 protein is CASSPFWGGEYQETQYF. The CDR3 DNA follows: TGTGCCAGCAGCCCATTTTGGGGAGGGGAGTACCAAGAGACCCAGTACTTC.